One and the same sample provided the 10 T cell receptor beta chains below, sequenced in a study of shared clonotypes between healthy human individuals. TCRdb's table, derived via immunoSEQ multiplex PCR, lists solely in-frame clones and lacks some. The sample carries a few hundred thousand clones, 96% recorded once. Material: memory CD8+ T cells sorted from blood. Subset meaning: CD45RO+ cells pooled with CCR7-negative TemRA cells. The receptors were gathered from a man under 40 in good health.

The chain links TRBV6-1 to TRBJ2-1; 8 nucleotides align to TRBD1. Germline V CDR1 and CDR2: MNHNS, SASEGT. CDR3 length: 15 amino acids. The ends lost 6 bases at V and 8 bases at J; junction bases unmatched: 12. CDR3 sequence (DNA): TGTGCCAGCAGGGAGACAGGGGTTGACCTCGATGAGCAGTTCTTC. Its translation: CASRETGVDLDEQFF.

The V call is TRBV7-2, the J call TRBJ2-2, with D possibly being TRBD2 (6 bases). Germline V CDR1 and CDR2: SGHTA, FQGNSA. The CDR3 has 17 residues. V was trimmed by 1 base and J by 5 bases, leaving 17 bases between them. The CDR3 region is CASSLDPSALHTGELFF. The CDR3 bases are TGTGCCAGCAGCTTAGATCCTAGCGCACTACATACCGGGGAGCTGTTTTTT.

The V gene is TRBV10-1, the J gene TRBJ2-1; no clear D gene. V was cut by 5 bases and J by 0 bases, with 5 bases left in between. This CDR3 contains 13 residues. CDR1 is WNHNN, CDR2 SYGVQD, per germline (reference sequence). The chain's CDR3 is CASSRSSYNEQFF. CDR3 coding DNA: TGCGCCAGCAGTCGGAGCTCCTACAATGAGCAGTTCTTC.

This sequence joins TRBV30 and TRBJ2-7, with no clear D. This CDR3 comprises 13 residues. The V gene's germline CDR1 is GTSNPN and CDR2 SVGIG (reference sequence). V dropped 0 bases and J dropped 3 bases, with 9 bases sitting between them. Written as DNA, the CDR3 is TGTGCCTGGAGTGTACAAGAATTCTACGAGCAGTACTTC. Amino acids: CAWSVQEFYEQYF.

The genes are TRBV5-4 and TRBJ2-5; D might be TRBD1 or TRBD2, each matching 6 bases. From germline, CDR1 is SGHNT and CDR2 YYREEE (reference sequence). V shed 3 bases and J shed 4 bases, with 19 bases lying between them. There are 16 residues in the CDR3. This chain's CDR3 is CASSSRQDAGGETQYF. The CDR3 DNA reads TGTGCCAGCAGCTCCCGACAGGATGCCGGGGGAGAGACCCAGTACTTC. The whole variable domain, filled in from reference TRBV5-4 and TRBJ2-5, reads ETGVTQSPTHLIKTRGQQVTLRCSSQSGHNTVSWYQQALGQGPQFIFQYYREEENGRGNFPPRFSGLQFPNYSSELNVNALELDDSALYLCASSSRQDAGGETQYFGPGTRLLVL.

Worth noting for this clone: The same CDR3 can be traced to other DNA sequences in this sample. The chain is built from TRBV29-1 and TRBJ2-7, with unresolved D. CDR1 is SQVTM and CDR2 is ANQGSEA in the germline V gene. V was trimmed by 7 bases and J by 2 bases, leaving 6 bases between them. This CDR3 contains 10 residues. The CDR3: CSGPTYEQYF. The CDR3 nucleotides read TGCAGCGGGCCAACCTACGAGCAGTACTTC.

The chain couples TRBV5-6 to TRBJ1-2, with 7 bases fitting TRBD1. With V trimmed by 6 bases and J by 8 bases, 10 bases remained unmatched. CDR1 and CDR2 from the germline V gene are SGHDT and YYEEEE. The CDR3 has 13 residues. CDR3 in DNA: TGTGCCAGCACCTTCGACAGGGCAAGGGGCTACACCTTC. Translating gives CASTFDRARGYTF.

This clone was seen a single time. The rearrangement links TRBV7-9 to TRBJ1-6; D is possibly TRBD1 (6 bases). CDR1 and CDR2 (germline): SEHNR, FQNEAQ (reference sequence). The CDR3 covers 14 residues. The V end lost 2 bases, the J end lost 9 bases, and 11 bases lay between the germline ends. The CDR3 sequence is CASSLYREGSPLHF. CDR3 bases: TGTGCCAGCAGCTTATACAGGGAGGGTTCACCCCTCCACTTT.

This clone occurred once. The chain is built from TRBV7-9 and TRBJ2-2; D tentatively fits TRBD1 or TRBD2 (5 bases each). The germline CDR1 and CDR2 sequences are SEHNR and FQNEAQ (reference sequence). This CDR3 has 15 amino acids. Trimming stripped 5 bases from V and 6 bases from J, with 16 bases between. The CDR3 sequence: CASSLRDPRAGELFF. The CDR3 nucleotides read TGTGCCAGCAGCCTCCGGGACCCCAGGGCCGGGGAGCTGTTTTTT.

The V gene is TRBV11-3, the J gene TRBJ2-2, with D unclear. Per the germline V gene, CDR1 is SGHNT and CDR2 is YENEEA. This CDR3 spans 13 amino acids. V lost 4 bases, J lost 6 bases, and 9 bases lay in between. The CDR3 protein is CASSSEISGELFF. The CDR3 nucleotides are TGTGCCAGCAGCTCCGAAATCTCCGGGGAGCTGTTTTTT.